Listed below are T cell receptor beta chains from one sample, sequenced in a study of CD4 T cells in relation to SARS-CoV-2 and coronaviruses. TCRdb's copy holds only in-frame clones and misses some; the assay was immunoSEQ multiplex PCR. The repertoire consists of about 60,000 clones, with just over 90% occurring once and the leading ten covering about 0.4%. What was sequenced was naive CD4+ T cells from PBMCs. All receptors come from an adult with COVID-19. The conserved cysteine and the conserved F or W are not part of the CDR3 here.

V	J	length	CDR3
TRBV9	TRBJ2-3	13	ASSARGDYTDTQY
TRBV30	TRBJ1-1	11	AWSFQLNTEAF
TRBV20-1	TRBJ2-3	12	SASPSGTSDTQY
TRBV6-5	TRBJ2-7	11	ASTRGLAHEQY
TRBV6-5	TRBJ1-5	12	ASRAPGGHQPQH
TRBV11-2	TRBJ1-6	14	ASSLVYSSYNSPLH
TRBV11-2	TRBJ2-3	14	ASSLGSGYSTDTQY
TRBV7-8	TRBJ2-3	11	ASSFGISDTQY
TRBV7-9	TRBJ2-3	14	ASSRRGGASTDTQY
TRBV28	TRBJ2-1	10	ATYDGDYTQF
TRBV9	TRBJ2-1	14	ASSVSPTRTWNEQF
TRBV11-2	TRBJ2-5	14	ASERNGRQGQETQY
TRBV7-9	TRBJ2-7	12	ASSLVGAVYEQY
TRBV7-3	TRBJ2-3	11	ASRRTNTDTQY
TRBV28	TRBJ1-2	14	ASSSPRDSALRGYT
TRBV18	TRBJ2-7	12	ASSTGTGPYEQY
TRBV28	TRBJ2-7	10	ASRPLDTGPN
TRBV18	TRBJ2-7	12	ASSGDRISYEQY
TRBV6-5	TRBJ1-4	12	AMGQGGDNEKLF
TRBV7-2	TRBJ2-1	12	ASSSGGKWNEQF
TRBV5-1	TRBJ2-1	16	ASSLALASGSSYNEQF
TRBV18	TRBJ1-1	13	ASSPRDRENTEAF
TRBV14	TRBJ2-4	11	ASSQGWGNIQY
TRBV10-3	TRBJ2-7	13	AISEFGAQDYEQY
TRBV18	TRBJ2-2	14	ASSPPGQGLTGELF
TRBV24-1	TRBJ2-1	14	ATSDWTSGYYNEQF
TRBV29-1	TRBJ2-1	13	SAKGGDRDYNEQF
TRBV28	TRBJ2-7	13	ASSFWGRVVYEQY
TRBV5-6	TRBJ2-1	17	ASSLYRFAGGPSYNEQF
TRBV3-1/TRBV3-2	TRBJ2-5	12	ASSQLGLAPSSY
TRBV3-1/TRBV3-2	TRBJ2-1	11	ASSQDYGRAMF
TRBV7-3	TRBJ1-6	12	ASSSGGGNSPLH
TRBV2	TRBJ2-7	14	ASSENGAGISYEQY
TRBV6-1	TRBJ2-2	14	ASSERHTSNTGELF
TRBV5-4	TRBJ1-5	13	ASSSGGGQNQPQH
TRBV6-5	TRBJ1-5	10	ASSLGGQPQH
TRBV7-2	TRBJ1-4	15	ASSPNAGRRANEKLF
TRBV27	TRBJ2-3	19	GFPPLGLAGCEVASTDTQY
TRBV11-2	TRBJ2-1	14	ASSPRGGARVNEQF
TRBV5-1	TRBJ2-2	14	ASSTSGTLNTGELF
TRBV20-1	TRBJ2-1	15	SASLRSSGQLYNEQF
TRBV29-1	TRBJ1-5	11	SLRQGPGQPQH
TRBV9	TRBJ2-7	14	ASSVSGLAVSYEQY
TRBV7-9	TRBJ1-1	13	ASSNHRGRDTEAF
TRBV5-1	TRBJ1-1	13	ASSLMQGMNTEAF
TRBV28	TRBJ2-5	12	ASCGQGPQETQY
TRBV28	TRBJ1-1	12	ASRFTGRRPEAF
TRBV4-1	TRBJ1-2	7	ASKVGYT
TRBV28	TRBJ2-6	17	ASSHYRGLTDSGANVLT
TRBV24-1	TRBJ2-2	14	ATSDPSGANTGELF
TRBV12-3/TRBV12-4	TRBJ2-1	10	ASSPDADEQF
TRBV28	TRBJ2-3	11	ASRAGVTDTQY
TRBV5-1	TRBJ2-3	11	ASSSPSADTQY
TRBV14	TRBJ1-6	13	ASSQGGAYNSPLH
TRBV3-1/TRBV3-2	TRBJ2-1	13	ASSRTGGSYNEQF
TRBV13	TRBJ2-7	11	ASSFDREGEQY
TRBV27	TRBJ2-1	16	ASSTLRGGTTSYNEQF